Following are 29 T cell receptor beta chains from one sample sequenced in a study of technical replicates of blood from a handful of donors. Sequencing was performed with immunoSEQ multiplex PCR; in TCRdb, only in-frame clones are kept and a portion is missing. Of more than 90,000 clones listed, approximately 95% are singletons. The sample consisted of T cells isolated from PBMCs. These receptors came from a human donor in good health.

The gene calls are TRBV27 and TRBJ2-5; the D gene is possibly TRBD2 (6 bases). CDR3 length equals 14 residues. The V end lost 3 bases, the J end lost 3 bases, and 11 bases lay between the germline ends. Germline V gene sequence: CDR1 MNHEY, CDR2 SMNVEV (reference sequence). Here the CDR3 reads CASSFGTGKETQYF. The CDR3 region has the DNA TGTGCCAGCAGTTTCGGGACTGGTAAAGAGACCCAGTACTTC.

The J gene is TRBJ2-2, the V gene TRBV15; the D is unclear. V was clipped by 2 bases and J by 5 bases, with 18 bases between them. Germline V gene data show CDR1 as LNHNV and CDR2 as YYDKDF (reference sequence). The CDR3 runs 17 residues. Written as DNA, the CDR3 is TGTGCCACCAGCAGAACCAACCCCGGAGCGTTTACCGGGGAGCTGTTTTTT. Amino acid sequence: CATSRTNPGAFTGELFF.

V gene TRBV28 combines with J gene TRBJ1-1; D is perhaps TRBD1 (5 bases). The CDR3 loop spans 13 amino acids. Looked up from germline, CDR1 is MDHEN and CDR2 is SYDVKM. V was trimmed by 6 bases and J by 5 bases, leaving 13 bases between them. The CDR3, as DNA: TGTGCCAGCAGCCTTAGCCGGGGGACTGAAGCTTTCTTT. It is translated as CASSLSRGTEAFF. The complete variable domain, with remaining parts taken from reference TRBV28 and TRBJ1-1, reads DVKVTQSSRYLVKRTGEKVFLECVQDMDHENMFWYRQDPGLGLRLIYFSYDVKMKEKGDIPEGYSVSREKKERFSLILESASTNQTSMYLCASSLSRGTEAFFGQGTRLTVV.

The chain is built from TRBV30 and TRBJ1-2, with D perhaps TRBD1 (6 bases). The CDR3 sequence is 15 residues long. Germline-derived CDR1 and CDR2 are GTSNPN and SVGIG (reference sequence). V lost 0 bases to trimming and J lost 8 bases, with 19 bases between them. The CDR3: CAWSVLLPGVRGYTF. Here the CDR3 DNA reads TGTGCCTGGAGTGTACTCTTGCCAGGGGTACGAGGCTACACCTTC.

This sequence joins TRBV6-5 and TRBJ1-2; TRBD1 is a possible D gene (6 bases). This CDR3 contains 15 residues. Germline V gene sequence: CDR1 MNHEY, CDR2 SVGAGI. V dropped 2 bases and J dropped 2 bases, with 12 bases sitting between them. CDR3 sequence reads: CASSYVRGANYGYTF. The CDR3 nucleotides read TGTGCCAGCAGTTACGTCCGGGGGGCGAACTATGGCTACACCTTC.

CDR3 sequence: CASSRGDRAMPTEAFF. DNA of the CDR3: TGCGCCAGCAGCCGTGGGGACAGGGCGATGCCGACTGAAGCTTTCTTT. The chain employs TRBV5-1 and TRBJ1-1, with 9 nucleotides matching TRBD1. V dropped 4 bases and J dropped 5; count of bases not matched to a gene: 12. This CDR3 is built from 16 residues. From germline, CDR1 is SGHRS and CDR2 YFSETQ.

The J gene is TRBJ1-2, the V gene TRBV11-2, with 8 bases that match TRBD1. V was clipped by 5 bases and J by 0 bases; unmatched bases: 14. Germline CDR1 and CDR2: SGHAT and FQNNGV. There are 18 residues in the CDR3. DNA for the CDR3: TGTGCCAGCAGCCCCTGGACAGGGAGGAAGGGCGCTAACTATGGCTACACCTTC. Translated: CASSPWTGRKGANYGYTF.

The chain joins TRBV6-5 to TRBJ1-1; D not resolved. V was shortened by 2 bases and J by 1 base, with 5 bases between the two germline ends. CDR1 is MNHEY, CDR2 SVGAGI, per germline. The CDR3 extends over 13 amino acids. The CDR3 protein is CASSYGQNTEAFF. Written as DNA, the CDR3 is TGTGCCAGCAGTTACGGGCAGAACACTGAAGCTTTCTTT.

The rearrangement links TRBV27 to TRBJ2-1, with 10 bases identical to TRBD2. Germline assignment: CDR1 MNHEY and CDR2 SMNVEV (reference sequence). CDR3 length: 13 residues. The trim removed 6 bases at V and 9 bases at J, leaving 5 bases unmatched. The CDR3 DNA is TGTGCCAGCAGCCTACTAGCGGGAAGTGAGCAGTTCTTC. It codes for CASSLLAGSEQFF.

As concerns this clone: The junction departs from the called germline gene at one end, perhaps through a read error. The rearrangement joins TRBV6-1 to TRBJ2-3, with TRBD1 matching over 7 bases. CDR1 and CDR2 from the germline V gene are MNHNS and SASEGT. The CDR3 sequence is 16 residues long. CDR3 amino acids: CASSEGDRVEGDTQYF. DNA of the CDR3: TGTGCCAGCAGCGAAGGGGACAGAGTGGAAGGAGATACGCAGTATTTT.

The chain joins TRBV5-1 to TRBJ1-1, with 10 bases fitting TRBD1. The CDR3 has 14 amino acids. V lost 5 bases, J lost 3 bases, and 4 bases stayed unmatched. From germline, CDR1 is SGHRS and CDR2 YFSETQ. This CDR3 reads CASRGTGAYTEAFF. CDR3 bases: TGCGCCAGCAGGGGGACAGGGGCATACACTGAAGCTTTCTTT.

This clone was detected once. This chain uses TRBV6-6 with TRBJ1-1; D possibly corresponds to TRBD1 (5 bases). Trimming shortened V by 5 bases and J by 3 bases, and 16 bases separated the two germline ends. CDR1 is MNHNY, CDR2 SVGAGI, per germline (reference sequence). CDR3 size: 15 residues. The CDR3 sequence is CASSPQDIRHTEAFF. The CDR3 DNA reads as TGTGCCAGCAGTCCCCAGGACATTCGTCACACTGAAGCTTTCTTT.

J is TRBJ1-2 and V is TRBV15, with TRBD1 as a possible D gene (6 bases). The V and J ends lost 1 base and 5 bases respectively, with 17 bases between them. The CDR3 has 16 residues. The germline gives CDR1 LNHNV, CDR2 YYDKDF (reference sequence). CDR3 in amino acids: CATSRARGTWGYGYTF. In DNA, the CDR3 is TGTGCCACCAGCAGAGCCCGAGGGACATGGGGTTATGGCTACACCTTC.

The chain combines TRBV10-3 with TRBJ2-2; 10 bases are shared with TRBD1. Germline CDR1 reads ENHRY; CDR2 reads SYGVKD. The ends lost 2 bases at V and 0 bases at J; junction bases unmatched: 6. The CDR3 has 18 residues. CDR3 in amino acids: CAISEPGTGVPNTGELFF. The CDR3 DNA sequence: TGTGCCATCAGTGAGCCAGGGACAGGGGTACCGAACACCGGGGAGCTGTTTTTT.

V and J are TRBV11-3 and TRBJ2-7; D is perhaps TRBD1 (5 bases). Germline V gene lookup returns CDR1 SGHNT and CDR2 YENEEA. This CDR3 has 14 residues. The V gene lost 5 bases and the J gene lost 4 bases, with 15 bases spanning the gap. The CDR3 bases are TGTGCCAGCAGCCACCTAAGACAGAGATACGAGCAGTACTTC. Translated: CASSHLRQRYEQYF.

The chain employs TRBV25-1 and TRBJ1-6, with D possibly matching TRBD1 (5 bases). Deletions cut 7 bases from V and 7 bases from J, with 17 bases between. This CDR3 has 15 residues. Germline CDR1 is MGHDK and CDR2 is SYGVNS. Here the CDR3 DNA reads TGTGCCAGCACCGGAGTATCCCCAGGGAATTCACCCCTCCACTTT. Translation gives CASTGVSPGNSPLHF.

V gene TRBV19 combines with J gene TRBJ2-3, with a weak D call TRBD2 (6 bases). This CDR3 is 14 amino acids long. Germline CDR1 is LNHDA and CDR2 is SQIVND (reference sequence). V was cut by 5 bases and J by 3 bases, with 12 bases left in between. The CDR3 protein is CASSSTRETDTQYF. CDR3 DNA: TGTGCCAGTAGTTCGACCCGGGAGACAGATACGCAGTATTTT.

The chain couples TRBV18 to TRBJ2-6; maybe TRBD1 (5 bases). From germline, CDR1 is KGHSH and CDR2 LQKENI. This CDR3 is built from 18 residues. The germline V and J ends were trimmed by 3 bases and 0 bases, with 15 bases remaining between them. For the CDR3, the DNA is TGTGCCAGCTCACCTACGACAGCCTCCAGCTCTGGGGCCAACGTCCTGACTTTC. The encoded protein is CASSPTTASSSGANVLTF.

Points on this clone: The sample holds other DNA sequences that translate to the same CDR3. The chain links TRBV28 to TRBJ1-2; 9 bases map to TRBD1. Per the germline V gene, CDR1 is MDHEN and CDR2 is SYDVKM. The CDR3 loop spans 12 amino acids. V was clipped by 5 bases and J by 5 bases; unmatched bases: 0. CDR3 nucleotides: TGTGCCAGCAGTGACAGGGGGTATGGCTACACCTTC. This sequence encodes CASSDRGYGYTF.

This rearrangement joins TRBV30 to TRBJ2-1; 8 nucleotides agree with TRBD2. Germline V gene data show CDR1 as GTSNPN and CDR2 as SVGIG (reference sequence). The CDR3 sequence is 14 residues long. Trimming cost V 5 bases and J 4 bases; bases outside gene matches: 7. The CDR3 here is CAWGQGGGYNEQFF. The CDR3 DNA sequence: TGTGCCTGGGGCCAGGGCGGGGGGTACAATGAGCAGTTCTTC.

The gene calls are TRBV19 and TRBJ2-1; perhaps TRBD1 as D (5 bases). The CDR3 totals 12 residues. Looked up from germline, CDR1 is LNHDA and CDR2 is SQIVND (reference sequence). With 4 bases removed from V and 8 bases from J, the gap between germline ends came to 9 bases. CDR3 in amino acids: CASSRGPDEQFF. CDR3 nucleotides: TGTGCCAGTAGTAGGGGCCCGGATGAGCAGTTCTTC. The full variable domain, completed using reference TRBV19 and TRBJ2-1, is DGGITQSPKYLFRKEGQNVTLSCEQNLNHDAMYWYRQDPGQGLRLIYYSQIVNDFQKGDIAEGYSVSREKKESFPLTVTSAQKNPTAFYLCASSRGPDEQFFGPGTRLTVL.

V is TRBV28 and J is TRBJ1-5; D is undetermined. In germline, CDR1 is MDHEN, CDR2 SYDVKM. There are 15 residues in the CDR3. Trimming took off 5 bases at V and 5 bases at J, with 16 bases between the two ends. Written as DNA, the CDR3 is TGTGCCAGCAGTCCAGCCCTGGGGAGATATCAGCCCCAGCATTTT. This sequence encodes CASSPALGRYQPQHF.

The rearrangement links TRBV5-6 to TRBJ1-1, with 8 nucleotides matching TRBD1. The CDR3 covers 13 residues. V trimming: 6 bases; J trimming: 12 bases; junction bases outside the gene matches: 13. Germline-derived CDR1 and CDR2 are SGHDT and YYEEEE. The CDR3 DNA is TGTGCCAGCACCACCCCAGGGGGCGCGGTAACTTTCTTT. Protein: CASTTPGGAVTFF.

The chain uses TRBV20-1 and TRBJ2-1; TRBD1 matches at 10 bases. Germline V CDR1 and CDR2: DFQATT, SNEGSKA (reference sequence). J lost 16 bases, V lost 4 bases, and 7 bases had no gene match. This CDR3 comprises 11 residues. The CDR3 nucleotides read TGCAGTGCTACCCGACAGGGGGCGGATTTCTTC. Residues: CSATRQGADFF.

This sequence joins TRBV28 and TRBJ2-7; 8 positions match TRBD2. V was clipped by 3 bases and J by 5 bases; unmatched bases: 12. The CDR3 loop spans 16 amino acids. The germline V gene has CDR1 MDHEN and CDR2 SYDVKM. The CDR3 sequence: CASSFGPGRGTDEQYF. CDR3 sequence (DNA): TGTGCCAGCAGTTTTGGACCCGGGAGGGGGACGGACGAGCAGTACTTC.

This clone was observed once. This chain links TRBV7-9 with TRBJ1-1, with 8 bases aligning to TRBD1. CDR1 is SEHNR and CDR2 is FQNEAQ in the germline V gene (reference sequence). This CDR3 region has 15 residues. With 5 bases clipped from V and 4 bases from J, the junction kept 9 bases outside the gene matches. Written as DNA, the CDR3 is TGTGCCAGCAGCCCTGGACAGGGCGTTAGCACTGAAGCTTTCTTT. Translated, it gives CASSPGQGVSTEAFF.

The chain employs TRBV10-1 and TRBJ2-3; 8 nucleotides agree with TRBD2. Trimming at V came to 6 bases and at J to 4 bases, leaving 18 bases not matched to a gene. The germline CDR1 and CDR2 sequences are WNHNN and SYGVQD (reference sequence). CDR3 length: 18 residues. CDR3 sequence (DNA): TGCGCCAGCAGCGACGAAGGGTTAGCGGGATCGAGGGCAGATACGCAGTATTTT. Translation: CASSDEGLAGSRADTQYF.

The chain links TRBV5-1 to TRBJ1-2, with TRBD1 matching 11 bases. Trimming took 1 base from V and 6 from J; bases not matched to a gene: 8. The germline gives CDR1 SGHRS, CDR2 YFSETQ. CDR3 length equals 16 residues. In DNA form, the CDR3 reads TGCGCCAGCAGCTTGTTTGGGGACAGGGGGATCGATGGCTACACCTTC. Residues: CASSLFGDRGIDGYTF.

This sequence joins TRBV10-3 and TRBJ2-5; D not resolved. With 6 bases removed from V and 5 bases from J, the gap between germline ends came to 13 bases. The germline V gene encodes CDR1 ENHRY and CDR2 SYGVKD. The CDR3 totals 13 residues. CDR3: CAISEVKRETQYF. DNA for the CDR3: TGTGCCATCAGCGAGGTCAAACGGGAGACCCAGTACTTC.